The next 21 T cell receptor beta chains were all read from a single sample in a study of OX40 agonist ivuxolimab in advanced cancers. Assay used: immunoSEQ multiplex PCR; TCRdb lists only in-frame clones, some missing. Of about 100,000 clones listed, around nine tenths were seen once; the top ten hold 1.5% to 2%. Material: CD4+ or CD8+ T cells sorted from blood, obtained in a trial of the OX40 agonist ivuxolimab. The receptors come from an adult with an advanced solid tumor such as melanoma, head and neck, liver or kidney cancer.

The chain links TRBV5-4 to TRBJ2-1; D tentatively reads TRBD1 or TRBD2 (5 bases each). Deletions cut 4 bases from V and 1 base from J, with 12 bases between. Germline-derived CDR1 and CDR2 are SGHNT and YYREEE (reference sequence). This CDR3 region has 15 residues. The CDR3: CASSAPGGSYNEQFF. CDR3 bases: TGTGCCAGCAGCGCCCCTGGGGGTTCCTACAATGAGCAGTTCTTC.

The chain links TRBV27 to TRBJ1-3; D is unclear. The CDR3 covers 18 residues. Trimming pared 2 bases from V and 0 bases from J, leaving 17 bases between. The germline V gene encodes CDR1 MNHEY and CDR2 SMNVEV (reference sequence). In DNA, the CDR3 is TGTGCCAGCAGTTTAGTCTTAGTTGGACGGCCCTCTGGAAACACCATATATTTT. It is translated as CASSLVLVGRPSGNTIYF.

The CDR3 bases are TGTGCCAGCAGTTCTCTTAGTGGCTACACCTTC. It codes for CASSSLSGYTF. The V call is TRBV6-5, the J call TRBJ1-2; no clear D. The germline gives CDR1 MNHEY, CDR2 SVGAGI. The CDR3 extends over 11 amino acids. Trimming removed 4 bases from V and 7 bases from J, with 7 bases in between.

The gene calls are TRBV5-4 and TRBJ2-5; the D gene is possibly TRBD1 (6 bases). The germline gives CDR1 SGHNT, CDR2 YYREEE (reference sequence). V was clipped by 2 bases and J by 4 bases, with 15 bases between them. CDR3 length: 15 amino acids. CDR3 amino acids: CASSFTGRGIETQYF. CDR3 nucleotide sequence: TGTGCCAGCAGCTTTACAGGGCGCGGTATAGAGACCCAGTACTTC.

The chain carries TRBV4-3 and TRBJ2-5; no clear D. Germline V gene lookup returns CDR1 LGHNA and CDR2 YSLEER. The CDR3 sequence is 13 residues long. V lost 1 base to trimming and J lost 4 bases, with 7 bases between them. In DNA, the CDR3 is TGCGCCAGCAGCCAAGCTCGAGGAGAGACCCAGTACTTC. This translates into CASSQARGETQYF.

The V gene is TRBV6-6, the J gene TRBJ1-4, with 7 bases lining up with TRBD1. Germline-derived CDR1 and CDR2 are MNHNY and SVGAGI (reference sequence). This CDR3 is 16 amino acids long. After removal of 5 bases from V and 0 bases from J, the junction contained 6 bases not matched to a gene. The CDR3 DNA is TGTGCCAGCAGTACCGGACAGGCTGCAACTAATGAAAAACTGTTTTTT. This codes for CASSTGQAATNEKLFF.

The rearrangement links TRBV29-1 to TRBJ1-1, with D possibly matching TRBD1 (5 bases). This CDR3 is 14 amino acids long. Germline CDR1 and CDR2: SQVTM and ANQGSEA. The V end was cut by 4 bases, the J end by 0 bases, with 12 bases between. CDR3 DNA: TGCAGCGTTGGGATGGGGGTTATGAACACTGAAGCTTTCTTT. It encodes CSVGMGVMNTEAFF.

The genes are TRBV5-4 and TRBJ2-2; perhaps TRBD1 as D (6 bases). Germline loops: CDR1 SGHNT, CDR2 YYREEE (reference sequence). Trimming took off 4 bases at V and 1 base at J, with 14 bases between the two ends. The CDR3 loop spans 16 amino acids. CDR3 amino acids: CASSTPTGRNTGELFF. Written as DNA, the CDR3 is TGTGCCAGCAGCACGCCTACAGGGCGGAACACCGGGGAGCTGTTTTTT.

J is TRBJ2-3 and V is TRBV14; D is unclear. The V end was cut by 3 bases, the J end by 5 bases, with 3 bases between. The CDR3 contains 11 residues. Germline V CDR1 and CDR2: SGHDN, FVKESK. For the CDR3, the DNA is TGTGCCAGCAGCCAGGGAGATACGCAGTATTTT. It yields the protein CASSQGDTQYF.

The rearrangement links TRBV9 to TRBJ2-5, with TRBD2 matching 9 bases. The V gene end was trimmed by 0 bases and the J gene end by 4 bases; junction bases not matched to a gene: 4. This CDR3 comprises 15 residues. Germline-derived CDR1 and CDR2 are SGDLS and YYNGEE. The DNA for the CDR3 is TGTGCCAGCAGCGTAGAGGGCGGGGGGGCAGAGACCCAGTACTTC. This translates into CASSVEGGGAETQYF.

This chain uses TRBV7-9 with TRBJ1-2, with TRBD1 matching 8 bases. The CDR3 totals 14 residues. Germline CDR1 reads SEHNR; CDR2 reads FQNEAQ (reference sequence). The V and J ends lost 5 bases and 3 bases, in that order; junction bases with no gene match: 5. This CDR3 reads CASSPRGRYYGYTF. The CDR3 DNA reads TGTGCCAGCAGCCCCAGGGGGCGGTACTATGGCTACACCTTC.

The chain combines TRBV10-3 with TRBJ2-1; the D call may be TRBD1 or TRBD2 (5 bases each). Germline values: CDR1 ENHRY, CDR2 SYGVKD. Trimming shortened V by 2 bases and J by 6 bases, and 17 bases separated the two germline ends. CDR3 length equals 16 residues. The CDR3 here is CAISEDAGAHTNEQFF. Written as DNA, the CDR3 is TGTGCCATCAGTGAGGACGCCGGGGCCCACACCAATGAGCAGTTCTTC.

This chain links TRBV4-3 with TRBJ2-3, with 7 nucleotides matching TRBD2. The germline CDR1 and CDR2 sequences are LGHNA and YSLEER. The CDR3 spans 16 residues. V lost 0 bases and J lost 3; bases outside the gene matches: 6. For the CDR3, the DNA is TGCGCCAGCAGCCAAGATCTGGCGGGAGAAACAGATACGCAGTATTTT. Encoded protein: CASSQDLAGETDTQYF.

The V and J genes are TRBV21-1 and TRBJ2-7; TRBD2 is the table's D call and was not checked against the DNA. TRBV21-1 counts as a pseudogene. This CDR3 is 15 amino acids long. Written as DNA, the CDR3 is TGTGCCAGCAGGGAGGGAAGGGGATCATCCTACGAGCAGTACTTC. It codes for CASREGRGSSYEQYF.

This sequence joins TRBV4-1 and TRBJ2-2, with TRBD2 matching over 10 bases. The J segment lost 1 base and the V segment lost 4 bases, leaving 12 bases of the junction unmatched. CDR1 and CDR2 from the germline V gene are MGHRA and YSYEKL. This CDR3 is 19 amino acids long. The CDR3 DNA is TGCGCCAGCAGCCGAGGTCTGGGGTCTAGCGGGGGGAACACCGGGGAGCTGTTTTTT. Translating it yields CASSRGLGSSGGNTGELFF.

J is TRBJ2-3 and V is TRBV30; 8 bases agree with TRBD1. The CDR3 totals 12 residues. V lost 3 bases to trimming and J lost 5 bases; unmatched junction nucleotides: 1. CDR1 is GTSNPN and CDR2 is SVGIG in the germline V gene (reference sequence). Here the CDR3 DNA reads TGTGCCTGGAGCGACAGGGGAGATACGCAGTATTTT. This translates into CAWSDRGDTQYF.

The rearrangement uses TRBV6-5 and TRBJ2-5; D is perhaps TRBD2 (7 bases). V was shortened by 6 bases and J by 0 bases, with 11 bases between the two germline ends. The CDR3 has 14 amino acids. Looked up from germline, CDR1 is MNHEY and CDR2 is SVGAGI. The DNA of the CDR3 is TGTGCCAGCAGCGGGGGGCCGTACCAAGAGACCCAGTACTTC. This encodes CASSGGPYQETQYF.

The chain recombines TRBV10-3 with TRBJ1-1; 9 bases map to TRBD1. The germline V gene encodes CDR1 ENHRY and CDR2 SYGVKD. Trimming removed 3 bases from V and 4 bases from J; junction bases left unmatched: 12. This CDR3 has 17 amino acids. In nucleotides, the CDR3 is TGTGCCATCAGTGAAAACGAGGGACAGGGAGGGGGCACTGAAGCTTTCTTT. It encodes CAISENEGQGGGTEAFF.

The rearrangement links TRBV11-2 to TRBJ2-7; 7 bases align to TRBD2. Germline CDR1 reads SGHAT; CDR2 reads FQNNGV. This CDR3 spans 15 amino acids. V lost 0 bases and J lost 2; bases outside the gene matches: 4. CDR3 coding DNA: TGTGCCAGCAGCTTAGACCGGGGACTACCCTACGAGCAGTACTTC. It is translated as CASSLDRGLPYEQYF.

This clone was counted between two and nine times. The rearrangement links TRBV12-5 to TRBJ1-5; D gene ambiguous. The CDR3 has 13 amino acids. Trimming took 1 base from V and 1 from J, leaving 2 bases between them. Per the germline V gene, CDR1 is LGHNT and CDR2 is FRNRAP. CDR3 sequence reads: CASGLESNQPQHF. The CDR3 nucleotides are TGTGCTAGTGGTTTGGAAAGCAATCAGCCCCAGCATTTT. Using reference TRBV12-5 and TRBJ1-5 for the parts outside the CDR3, the full variable domain is DARVTQTPRHKVTEMGQEVTMRCQPILGHNTVFWYRQTMMQGLELLAYFRNRAPLDDSGMPKDRFSAEMPDATLATLKIQPSEPRDSAVYFCASGLESNQPQHFGDGTRLSIL.

This sequence joins TRBV15 and TRBJ2-5, with a tentative D call TRBD1 (5 bases). The DNA end favors TRBJ2-7, so the J call may be wrong. The CDR3 is 14 amino acids. Germline V gives CDR1 LNHNV, CDR2 YYDKDF (reference sequence). CDR3 protein: CATSMGQGSYEQYF. For the CDR3, the DNA is TGTGCCACCAGCATGGGCCAGGGCTCCTACGAGCAGTACTTC.